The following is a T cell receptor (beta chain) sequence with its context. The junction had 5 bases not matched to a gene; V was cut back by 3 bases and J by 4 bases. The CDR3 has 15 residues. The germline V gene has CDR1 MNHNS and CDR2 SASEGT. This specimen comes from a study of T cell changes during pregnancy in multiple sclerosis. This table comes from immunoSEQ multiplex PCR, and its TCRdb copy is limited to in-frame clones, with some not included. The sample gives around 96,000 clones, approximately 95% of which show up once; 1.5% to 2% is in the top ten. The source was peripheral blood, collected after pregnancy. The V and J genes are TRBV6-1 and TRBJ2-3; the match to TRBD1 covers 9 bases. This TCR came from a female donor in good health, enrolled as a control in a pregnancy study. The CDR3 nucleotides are TGTGCCAGCAGTGAGACAACAGGGGGCGCAGATACGCAGTATTTT. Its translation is CASSETTGGADTQYF.